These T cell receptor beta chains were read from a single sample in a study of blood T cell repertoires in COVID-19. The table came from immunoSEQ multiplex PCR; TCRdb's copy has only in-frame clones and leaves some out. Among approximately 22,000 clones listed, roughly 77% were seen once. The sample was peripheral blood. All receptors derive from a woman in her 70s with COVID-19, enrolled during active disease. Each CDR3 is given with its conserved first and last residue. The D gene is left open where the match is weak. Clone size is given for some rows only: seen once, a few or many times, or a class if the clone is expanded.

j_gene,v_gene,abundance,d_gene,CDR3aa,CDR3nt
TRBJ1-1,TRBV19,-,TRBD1,CASSTTGTGGEAFF,TGTGCCAGTAGTACAACCGGGACAGGGGGTGAAGCTTTCTTT
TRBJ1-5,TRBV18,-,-,CASSPGVANQPQHF,TGTGCCAGCTCACCGGGAGTAGCAAATCAGCCCCAGCATTTT
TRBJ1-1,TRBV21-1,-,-,CASSKGGGYSEAFF,TGTGCCAGCAGCAAAGGGGGGGGTTATAGTGAAGCTTTCTTT
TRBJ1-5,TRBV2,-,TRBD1,CASSPGTGGQPQHF,TGTGCCAGCAGCCCCGGGACAGGTGGGCAGCCCCAGCATTTT
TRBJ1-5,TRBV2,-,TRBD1,CASSGGQGGNQPQHF,TGTGCCAGCAGCGGCGGACAGGGTGGCAATCAGCCCCAGCATTTT
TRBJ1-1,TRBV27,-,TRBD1,CASSFDRGTEAFF,TGTGCCAGCAGTTTCGACAGGGGGACTGAAGCTTTCTTT
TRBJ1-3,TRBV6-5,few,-,CASSLTRGNTIYF,TGTGCCAGCAGCCTTACCAGAGGAAACACCATATATTTT
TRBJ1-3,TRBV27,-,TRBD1,CASSRDRGPLSGNTIYF,TGTGCCAGCAGTCGGGACAGGGGACCCCTCTCTGGAAACACCATATATTTT
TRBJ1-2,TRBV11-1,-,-,CASSASSWAGGYTF,TGTGCCAGCAGCGCGTCATCGTGGGCGGGGGGCTACACCTTC
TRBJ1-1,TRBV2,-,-,CASMRPRTGTEAFF,TGTGCCAGCATGCGACCGAGGACTGGTACTGAAGCTTTCTTT
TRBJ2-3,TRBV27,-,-,CASSSPTLSLDTQYF,TGTGCCAGCAGTTCACCCACGCTCAGTCTGGATACGCAGTATTTT
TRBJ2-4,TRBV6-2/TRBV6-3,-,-,CASTPGGPIQYF,TGTGCCAGCACCCCCGGGGGACCGATTCAGTACTTC
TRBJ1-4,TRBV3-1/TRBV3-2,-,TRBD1,CASSQDNVGDSRDEKLFF,TGTGCCAGCAGCCAAGATAACGTAGGGGACAGCCGGGATGAAAAACTGTTTTTT
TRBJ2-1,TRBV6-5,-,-,CASRMGLTYNEQFF,TGTGCCAGCAGAATGGGGCTCACCTACAATGAGCAGTTCTTC
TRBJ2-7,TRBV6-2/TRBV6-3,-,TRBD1,CASSSPGQGSSYEQYF,TGTGCCAGCAGTTCCCCGGGACAGGGAAGCTCCTACGAGCAGTACTTC
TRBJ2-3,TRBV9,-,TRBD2,CASSVGLQAGGGSDTQYF,TGTGCCAGCAGCGTAGGTCTTCAAGCGGGAGGAGGCTCAGATACGCAGTATTTT
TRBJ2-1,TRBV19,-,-,CASIPPPGTSYNEQFF,TGTGCCAGTATCCCTCCCCCCGGGACAAGTTACAATGAGCAGTTCTTC
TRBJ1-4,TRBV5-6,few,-,CASSRGSEKLFF,TGTGCCAGCAGCCGCGGATCCGAAAAACTGTTTTTT
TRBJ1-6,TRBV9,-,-,CASSVDAGNSPLHF,TGTGCCAGCAGCGTAGATGCGGGGAATTCACCCCTCCACTTT
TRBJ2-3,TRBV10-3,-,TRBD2,CAISEGSGGAADTQYF,TGTGCCATCAGTGAGGGGAGCGGGGGGGCGGCAGATACGCAGTATTTT
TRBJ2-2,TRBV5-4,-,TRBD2,CASSLASGGRRNTGELFF,TGTGCCAGCAGCTTGGCTAGCGGGGGACGTCGAAACACCGGGGAGCTGTTTTTT
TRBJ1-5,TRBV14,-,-,CASSLGGQPQHF,TGTGCCAGCAGCTTGGGAGGTCAGCCCCAGCATTTT
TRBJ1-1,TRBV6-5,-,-,CASSYTTDLEAFF,TGTGCCAGCAGCTACACGACAGACCTTGAAGCTTTCTTT
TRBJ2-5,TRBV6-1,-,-,CASSDRDKHFLETQYF,TGTGCCAGCAGTGACCGGGACAAACATTTTTTAGAGACCCAGTACTTC
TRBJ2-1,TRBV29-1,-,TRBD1,CSVPGGQGSSYNEQFF,TGCAGCGTCCCCGGCGGACAGGGTAGCTCCTACAATGAGCAGTTCTTC
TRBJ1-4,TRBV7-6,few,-,CASSPLARGRTNEKLFF,TGTGCCAGCAGCCCACTCGCCCGGGGTCGAACTAATGAAAAACTGTTTTTT
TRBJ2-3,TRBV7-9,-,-,CASSFEIGFLGPPDTQYF,TGTGCCAGCAGCTTTGAAATCGGGTTCCTGGGGCCTCCAGATACGCAGTATTTT
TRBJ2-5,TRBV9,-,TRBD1,CASSVGFGTGWETQYF,TGTGCCAGCAGCGTAGGCTTCGGGACAGGGTGGGAGACCCAGTACTTC
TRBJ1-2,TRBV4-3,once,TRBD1,CASSQVRGTGRYGYTF,TGCGCCAGCAGCCAAGTGAGAGGGACAGGGCGCTATGGCTACACCTTC
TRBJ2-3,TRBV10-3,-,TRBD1,CAISPGQGAVDTQYF,TGTGCCATCAGCCCGGGACAGGGGGCAGTTGATACGCAGTATTTT
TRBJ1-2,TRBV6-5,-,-,CASTSGTAFRGYTF,TGTGCCAGCACAAGCGGCACAGCCTTTCGGGGCTACACCTTC
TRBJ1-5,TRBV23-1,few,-,CASSQSREWNQPQHF,TGCGCCAGCAGTCAATCCAGGGAATGGAATCAGCCCCAGCATTTT
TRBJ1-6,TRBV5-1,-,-,CASSLEGVGSPLHF,TGCGCCAGCAGCTTGGAGGGGGTTGGCTCACCCCTCCACTTT
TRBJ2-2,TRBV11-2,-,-,CASSFSGVNTGELFF,TGTGCCAGCAGCTTTTCGGGGGTTAACACCGGGGAGCTGTTTTTT
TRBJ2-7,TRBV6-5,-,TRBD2,CASRGGAWAEQYF,TGTGCCAGCCGCGGGGGGGCCTGGGCCGAGCAGTACTTC
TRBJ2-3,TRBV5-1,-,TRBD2,CASSSAGTSSNTQYF,TGCGCCAGCAGCTCGGCCGGGACTAGCAGCAATACGCAGTATTTT
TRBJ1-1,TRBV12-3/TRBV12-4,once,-,CASSDLQGSEAFF,TGTGCCAGCAGTGACCTTCAGGGTTCTGAAGCTTTCTTT
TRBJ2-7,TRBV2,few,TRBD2,CATTSGGSYEQYF,TGTGCCACCACATCGGGGGGCTCCTACGAGCAGTACTTC
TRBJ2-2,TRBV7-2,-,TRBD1,CASSPRTGGTGELFF,TGTGCCAGCAGCCCTAGGACAGGGGGGACCGGGGAGCTGTTTTTT
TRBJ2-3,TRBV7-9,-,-,CASSLYTDTQYF,TGTGCCAGCAGCCTCTACACAGATACGCAGTATTTT
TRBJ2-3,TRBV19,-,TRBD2,CASSKGLGGTDTQYF,TGTGCCAGTAGTAAGGGACTAGGAGGCACAGATACGCAGTATTTT